This T cell receptor beta chain is from a study of graft-versus-host responses after intestinal transplantation. Study results and caveats: Allograft graft-versus-host to host-versus-graft clonal ratios ran high in patients with graft-donor T cell macrochimerism.

The V end lost 4 bases, the J end lost 7 bases, and 20 bases lay between the germline ends. From germline, CDR1 is SGHNT and CDR2 YYREEE (reference sequence). The CDR3 contains 16 residues. Assay used: immunoSEQ multiplex PCR; TCRdb lists only in-frame clones, some missing. The sample consists of about 88,000 clones, around 90% of them appearing once. This clone came up a few times. What it binds is unknown. The chain is built from TRBV5-4 and TRBJ1-4; TRBD1 might be the D (6 bases). The clonotype originates from a human donor who was the organ donor for an intestinal transplant. Sample: unstimulated CD4+ T cells sorted from spleen or lymph node cells, taken before transplant. CDR3 loop: CASSASQTGFSEKLFF. Here the CDR3 DNA reads TGTGCCAGCAGCGCCTCGCAGACAGGTTTTAGTGAAAAACTGTTTTTT.